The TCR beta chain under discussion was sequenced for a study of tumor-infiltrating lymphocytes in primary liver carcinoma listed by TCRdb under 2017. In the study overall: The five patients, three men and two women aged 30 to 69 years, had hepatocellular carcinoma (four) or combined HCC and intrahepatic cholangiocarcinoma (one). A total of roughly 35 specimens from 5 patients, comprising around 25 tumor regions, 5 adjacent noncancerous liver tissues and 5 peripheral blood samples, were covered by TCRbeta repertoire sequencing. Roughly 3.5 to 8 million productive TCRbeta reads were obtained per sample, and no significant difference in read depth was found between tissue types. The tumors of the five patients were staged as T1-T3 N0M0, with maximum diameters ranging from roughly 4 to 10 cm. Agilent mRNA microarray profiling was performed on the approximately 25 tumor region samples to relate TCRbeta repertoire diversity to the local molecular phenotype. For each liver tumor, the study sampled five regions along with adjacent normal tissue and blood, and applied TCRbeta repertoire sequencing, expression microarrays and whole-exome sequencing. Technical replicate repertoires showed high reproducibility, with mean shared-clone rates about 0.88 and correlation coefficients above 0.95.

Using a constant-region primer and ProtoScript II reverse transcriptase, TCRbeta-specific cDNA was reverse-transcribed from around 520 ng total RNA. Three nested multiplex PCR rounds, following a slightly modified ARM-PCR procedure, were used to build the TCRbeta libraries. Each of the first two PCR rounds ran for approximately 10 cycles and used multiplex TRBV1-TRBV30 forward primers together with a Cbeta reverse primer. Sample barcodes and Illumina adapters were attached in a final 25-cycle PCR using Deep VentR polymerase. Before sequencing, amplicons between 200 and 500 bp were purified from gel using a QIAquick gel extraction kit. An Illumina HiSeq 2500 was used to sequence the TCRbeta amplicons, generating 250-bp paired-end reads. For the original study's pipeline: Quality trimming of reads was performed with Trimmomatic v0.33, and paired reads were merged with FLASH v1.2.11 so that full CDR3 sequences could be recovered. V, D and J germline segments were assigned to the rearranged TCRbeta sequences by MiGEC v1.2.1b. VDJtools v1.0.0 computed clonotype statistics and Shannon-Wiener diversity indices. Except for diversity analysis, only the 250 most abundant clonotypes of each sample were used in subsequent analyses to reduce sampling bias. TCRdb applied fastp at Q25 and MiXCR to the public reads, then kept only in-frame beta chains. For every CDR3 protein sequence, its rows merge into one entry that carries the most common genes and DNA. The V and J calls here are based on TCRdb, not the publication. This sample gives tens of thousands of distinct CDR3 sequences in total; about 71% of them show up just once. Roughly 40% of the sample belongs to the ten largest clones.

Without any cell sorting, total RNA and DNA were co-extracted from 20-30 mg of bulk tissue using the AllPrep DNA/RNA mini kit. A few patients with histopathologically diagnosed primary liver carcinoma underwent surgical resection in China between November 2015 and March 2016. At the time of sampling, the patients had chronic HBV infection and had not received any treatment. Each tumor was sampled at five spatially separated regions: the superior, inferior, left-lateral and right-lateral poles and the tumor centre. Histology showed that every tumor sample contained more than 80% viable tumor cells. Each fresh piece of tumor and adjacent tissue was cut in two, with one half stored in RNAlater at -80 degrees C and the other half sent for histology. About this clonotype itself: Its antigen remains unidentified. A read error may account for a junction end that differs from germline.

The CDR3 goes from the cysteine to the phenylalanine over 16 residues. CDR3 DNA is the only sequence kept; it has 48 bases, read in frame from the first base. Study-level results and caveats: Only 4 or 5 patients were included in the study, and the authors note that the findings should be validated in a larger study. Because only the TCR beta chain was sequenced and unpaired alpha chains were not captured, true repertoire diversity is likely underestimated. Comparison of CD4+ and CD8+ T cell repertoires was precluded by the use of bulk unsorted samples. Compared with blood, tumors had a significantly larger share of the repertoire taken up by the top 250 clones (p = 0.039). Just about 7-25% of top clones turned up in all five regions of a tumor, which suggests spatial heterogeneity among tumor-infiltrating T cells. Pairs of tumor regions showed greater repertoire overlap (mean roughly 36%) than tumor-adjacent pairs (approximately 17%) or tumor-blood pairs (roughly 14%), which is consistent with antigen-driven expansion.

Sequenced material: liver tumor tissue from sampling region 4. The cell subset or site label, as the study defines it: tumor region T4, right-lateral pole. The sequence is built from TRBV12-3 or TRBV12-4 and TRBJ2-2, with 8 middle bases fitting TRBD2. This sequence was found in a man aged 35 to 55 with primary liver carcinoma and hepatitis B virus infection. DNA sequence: TGTGCAAGCAGTGGCCGCGTAGCGGGATATACCGTGGAGCTGTTTTTT. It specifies CASSGRVAGYTVELFF.